This entry lists 28 T cell receptor beta chains sequenced from one sample in a study of shared clonotypes between healthy human individuals. Generated by immunoSEQ multiplex PCR, the TCRdb table keeps only in-frame clones and is missing some. The sample carries around 83,000 clones, about 61% recorded once. The material sequenced was memory CD8+ T cells sorted from blood. Subset given: CD45RO+ cells pooled with CCR7-negative TemRA cells. The receptors shown here come from a man aged 25-45 years in good health.

The V call is TRBV9, the J call TRBJ2-1; 8 bases are shared with TRBD2. The CDR3 runs to 14 residues. V lost 4 bases to trimming and J lost 9 bases; unmatched junction nucleotides: 9. CDR1 and CDR2 from the germline V gene are SGDLS and YYNGEE. Here the CDR3 DNA reads TGTGCCAGCAGCTCGGGACTAGTCGTCGGTGAGCAGTTCTTC. Translation gives CASSSGLVVGEQFF. Full variable domain (remainder filled in from reference TRBV9 and TRBJ2-1): DSGVTQTPKHLITATGQRVTLRCSPRSGDLSVYWYQQSLDQGLQFLIQYYNGEERAKGNILERFSAQQFPDLHSELNLSSLELGDSALYFCASSSGLVVGEQFFGPGTRLTVL.

V usage is TRBV5-1 and J usage is TRBJ2-6; 8 bases agree with TRBD1. This CDR3 has 16 residues. V trimming: 0 bases; J trimming: 3 bases; junction bases outside the gene matches: 2. Germline V gene data show CDR1 as SGHRS and CDR2 as YFSETQ. The chain's CDR3 is CASSLGTGFGANVLTF. CDR3 coding DNA: TGCGCCAGCAGCTTGGGGACAGGGTTTGGGGCCAACGTCCTGACTTTC. The variable domain in full, with the rest retrieved from reference TRBV5-1 and TRBJ2-6, is KAGVTQTPRYLIKTRGQQVTLSCSPISGHRSVSWYQQTPGQGLQFLFEYFSETQRNKGNFPGRFSGRQFSNSRSEMNVSTLELGDSALYLCASSLGTGFGANVLTFGAGSRLTVL.

In DNA, the CDR3 is TGTGCCACCGCCGGGAGGGATAATTGGGCGGGAGGGCTTCGGAAGACCCAGTACTTC. It yields the protein CATAGRDNWAGGLRKTQYF. The chain couples TRBV19 to TRBJ2-5, with 9 positions matching TRBD2. The V gene's germline CDR1 is LNHDA and CDR2 SQIVND (reference sequence). This CDR3 spans 19 amino acids. The V gene end was trimmed by 10 bases and the J gene end by 6 bases; junction bases not matched to a gene: 27.

The V gene is TRBV19, the J gene TRBJ1-2; 8 bases are a match to TRBD1. The CDR3 is 12 residues long. Looked up from germline, CDR1 is LNHDA and CDR2 is SQIVND (reference sequence). The trim removed 11 bases at V and 5 bases at J, leaving 7 bases unmatched. CDR3 in amino acids: CAVRDRRYGYTF. In DNA, the CDR3 is TGTGCCGTCAGGGACAGGCGATATGGCTACACCTTC.

The rearrangement joins TRBV11-2 to TRBJ1-1, with D tentatively TRBD1 (6 bases). Germline lookup yields CDR1 SGHAT and CDR2 FQNNGV. The CDR3 is 14 residues long. V gave up 5 bases and J gave up 3 bases, with 13 bases separating them. The CDR3 DNA follows: TGTGCCAGCAGCCGGAGGGGGGGGGACACTGAAGCTTTCTTT. Translated, it gives CASSRRGGDTEAFF.

This clone was counted many times. The genes are TRBV5-4 and TRBJ2-4; unclear D gene. There are 13 residues in the CDR3. The germline CDR1 and CDR2 sequences are SGHNT and YYREEE (reference sequence). Trimming stripped 2 bases from V and 5 bases from J, with 8 bases between. The DNA of the CDR3 is TGTGCCAGCAGCTTAGCCTCGGAAAACATTCAGTACTTC. It specifies CASSLASENIQYF.

The rearrangement uses TRBV30 and TRBJ1-3, with a weak D call TRBD1 (6 bases). Trimming took off 4 bases at V and 4 bases at J, with 8 bases between the two ends. The CDR3 consists of 12 residues. In germline, CDR1 is GTSNPN, CDR2 SVGIG (reference sequence). The CDR3 DNA sequence: TGTGCCTGGACAGGGGCAGGAAACACCATATATTTT. It yields the protein CAWTGAGNTIYF.

This chain connects TRBV19 to TRBJ2-6; the D gene is possibly TRBD2 (5 bases). Germline CDR1 LNHDA, CDR2 SQIVND (reference sequence). V lost 4 bases and J 0 bases, leaving 10 bases between the germline ends. The CDR3 length is 16 residues. CDR3 in amino acids: CASSSTEGSGANVLTF. DNA of the CDR3: TGTGCCAGTAGTAGTACAGAGGGCTCTGGGGCCAACGTCCTGACTTTC.

V is TRBV11-3 and J is TRBJ2-1; TRBD2 matches 12 bases. CDR1 SGHNT and CDR2 YENEEA come from the germline V gene. With V trimmed by 2 bases and J by 8 bases, 7 bases remained unmatched. This CDR3 contains 16 residues. This CDR3 reads CASSLPTSGRWDEQFF. CDR3 DNA: TGTGCCAGCAGCTTACCTACTAGCGGGAGGTGGGATGAGCAGTTCTTC.

The genes are TRBV6-1 and TRBJ2-7, with 7 bases fitting TRBD2. From germline, CDR1 is MNHNS and CDR2 SASEGT. J gave up 5 bases and V 8 bases, and 9 bases lay outside the gene matches. This CDR3 spans 13 amino acids. CDR3 in DNA: TGTGCCAGCGGCCTAGCGGAGAGGGACGAGCAGTACTTC. Translating it yields CASGLAERDEQYF.

The chain uses TRBV13 and TRBJ1-1; D not certain. Looked up from germline, CDR1 is PRHDT and CDR2 is FYEKMQ (reference sequence). The CDR3 spans 14 residues. V lost 3 bases to trimming and J lost 1 base, with 9 bases between them. The CDR3: CASSFSTPNTEAFF. In nucleotides, the CDR3 is TGTGCCAGCAGCTTTAGTACTCCGAACACTGAAGCTTTCTTT. The full variable domain, rest sourced from reference TRBV13 and TRBJ1-1, is AAGVIQSPRHLIKEKRETATLKCYPIPRHDTVYWYQQGPGQDPQFLISFYEKMQSDKGSIPDRFSAQQFSDYHSELNMSSLELGDSALYFCASSFSTPNTEAFFGQGTRLTVV.

V is TRBV5-1 and J is TRBJ2-3; D remains unclear. The V and J ends lost 3 bases and 2 bases respectively, with 4 bases between them. CDR1 SGHRS and CDR2 YFSETQ come from the germline V gene. The CDR3 length is 12 residues. CDR3 protein: CASSYLTDTQYF. DNA for the CDR3: TGCGCCAGCAGCTACCTCACAGATACGCAGTATTTT.

The CDR3 DNA sequence: TGCGCCAGCAGCCAAGCGTCGGGGCCGGAAAACACCATATATTTT. This codes for CASSQASGPENTIYF. The V call is TRBV4-3, the J call TRBJ1-3; TRBD1 is a possible D gene (5 bases). V was shortened by 1 base and J by 6 bases, with 13 bases between the two germline ends. The CDR3 totals 15 residues. The germline V gene encodes CDR1 LGHNA and CDR2 YSLEER.

This rearrangement joins TRBV14 to TRBJ2-3; 7 nucleotides agree with TRBD2. The CDR3 covers 15 residues. CDR1 and CDR2 from the germline V gene are SGHDN and FVKESK. Germline trimming cut 4 bases from V and 2 bases from J; bases unmatched to any gene: 6. For the CDR3, the DNA is TGTGCCAGCAGCCGAGACGGGACTAACACAGATACGCAGTATTTT. Translated: CASSRDGTNTDTQYF.

A few counts support this clone. The chain couples TRBV4-3 to TRBJ2-1; TRBD2 matches 8 bases. Trimming cost V 5 bases and J 2 bases; bases outside gene matches: 5. Per the germline V gene, CDR1 is LGHNA and CDR2 is YSLEER. The CDR3 length is 15 residues. The CDR3 DNA sequence: TGCGCCAGCAGCGGCCAGCGGGAGACCTACAATGAGCAGTTCTTC. Residues: CASSGQRETYNEQFF.

This chain links TRBV9 with TRBJ2-1; no reliable D call. The V end was cut by 0 bases, the J end by 6 bases, with 10 bases between. Germline V lookup: CDR1 SGDLS, CDR2 YYNGEE. The CDR3 totals 14 residues. The CDR3 DNA sequence: TGTGCCAGCAGCGTAGGTCCAGACCCCAATGAGCAGTTCTTC. It specifies CASSVGPDPNEQFF.

The chain joins TRBV9 to TRBJ2-7, with 7 bases fitting TRBD1. V shed 2 bases, J shed 2 bases, and the junction held 4 bases outside the gene matches. CDR1 is SGDLS, CDR2 YYNGEE, per germline. The CDR3 is made up of 14 amino acids. The CDR3 sequence: CASSVGTATYEQYF. CDR3 nucleotide sequence: TGTGCCAGCAGCGTCGGGACAGCTACCTACGAGCAGTACTTC.

The chain employs TRBV5-4 and TRBJ2-2; D uncertain. Looked up from germline, CDR1 is SGHNT and CDR2 is YYREEE (reference sequence). There are 13 residues in the CDR3. V shed 4 bases and J shed 3 bases, with 7 bases lying between them. CDR3 DNA: TGTGCCAGCAGCCTCGGCGACACCGGGGAGCTGTTTTTT. Its translation: CASSLGDTGELFF.

As DNA, the CDR3 is TGTGCCAGCAGGGGACTAGCGAACACCGGGGAGCTGTTTTTT. This codes for CASRGLANTGELFF. The chain carries TRBV2 and TRBJ2-2, with 8 bases identical to TRBD2. The junction had 0 bases not matched to a gene; V was cut back by 6 bases and J by 0 bases. This CDR3 spans 14 amino acids. Looked up from germline, CDR1 is SNHLY and CDR2 is FYNNEI.

This clone was counted many times. The J gene is TRBJ2-2, the V gene TRBV25-1; D unresolved. This CDR3 contains 17 residues. V was clipped by 2 bases and J by 0 bases, with 13 bases between them. The germline CDR1 and CDR2 sequences are MGHDK and SYGVNS. CDR3 region: CASSEIRRDSNTGELFF. The CDR3 DNA sequence: TGTGCCAGCAGTGAAATCCGGCGCGATTCGAACACCGGGGAGCTGTTTTTT.

This clone was detected many times. This chain links TRBV5-6 with TRBJ2-2, with D unresolved. Germline CDR1 is SGHDT and CDR2 is YYEEEE. The CDR3 has 16 residues. V gave up 2 bases and J gave up 5 bases, with 16 bases separating them. In DNA, the CDR3 is TGTGCCAGCAGCTTAAGCGAAGGGTCCGAGACCGGGGAGCTGTTTTTT. It translates to CASSLSEGSETGELFF.

This clone was found many times. The chain carries TRBV5-8 and TRBJ2-3; no definite D call. CDR3 size: 12 residues. The V gene's germline CDR1 is SGHTS and CDR2 YDEGEE. V dropped 2 bases and J dropped 5 bases, with 6 bases sitting between them. DNA for the CDR3: TGTGCCAGCAGCTTTCTACAAGATACGCAGTATTTT. Amino acids: CASSFLQDTQYF.

The chain combines TRBV4-1 with TRBJ2-7; perhaps TRBD1 as D (6 bases). Looked up from germline, CDR1 is MGHRA and CDR2 is YSYEKL. This CDR3 is built from 16 residues. Deletions cut 11 bases from V and 2 bases from J, with 25 bases between. CDR3 coding DNA: TGCGCCCGCAAGCCTCCGACAGGCCGACCGCCCTACGAGCAGTACTTC. Translating gives CARKPPTGRPPYEQYF.

The genes are TRBV27 and TRBJ2-7, with 8 nucleotides matching TRBD1. V shed 5 bases, J shed 4 bases, and the junction held 4 bases outside the gene matches. The CDR3 has 13 amino acids. Germline V CDR1 and CDR2: MNHEY, SMNVEV (reference sequence). The CDR3 bases are TGTGCCAGCAGTCGACAGGGGTCGTACGAGCAGTACTTC. It is translated as CASSRQGSYEQYF.

V usage is TRBV18 and J usage is TRBJ2-5; D could derive from TRBD1 or TRBD2 (5 bases each). This CDR3 comprises 13 residues. V lost 2 bases, J lost 5 bases, and 9 bases lay in between. The germline V gene has CDR1 KGHSH and CDR2 LQKENI. Here the CDR3 DNA reads TGTGCCAGCTCACCAGGGTGGGACGAGACCCAGTACTTC. This translates into CASSPGWDETQYF.

The gene calls are TRBV29-1 and TRBJ1-2; perhaps TRBD1 as D (5 bases). The V gene's germline CDR1 is SQVTM and CDR2 ANQGSEA. V lost 5 bases to trimming and J lost 2 bases, with 9 bases between them. The CDR3 is made up of 12 amino acids. The CDR3 loop reads CSVKTENYGYTF. The CDR3 DNA reads as TGCAGCGTTAAGACAGAAAACTATGGCTACACCTTC.

CDR3 sequence reads: CASSFGLQRLGYTF. The CDR3, as DNA: TGTGCCAGCAGCTTCGGCCTACAGCGGCTTGGCTACACCTTC. V and J are TRBV5-6 and TRBJ1-2; D uncertain. V lost 2 bases and J 7 bases, leaving 15 bases between the germline ends. CDR1 is SGHDT, CDR2 YYEEEE, per germline. This CDR3 spans 14 amino acids.

This clone was seen only a few times. J is TRBJ2-7 and V is TRBV10-2, with D possibly being TRBD1 or TRBD2 (6 bases each). This CDR3 is built from 18 residues. Germline-derived CDR1 and CDR2 are WSHSY and SAAADI. The germline V and J ends were trimmed by 2 bases and 3 bases, with 23 bases remaining between them. CDR3 coding DNA: TGCGCCAGCAGTGAGGGGGGGCCTTGGGTAGGGGAGAACTACGAGCAGTACTTC. The encoded protein is CASSEGGPWVGENYEQYF.